The present TCR beta chain was sequenced within a study of Graves' ophthalmopathy and Graves' hyperthyroidism (dated by TCRdb to 2016 to 2019). Regarding the research as a whole: Peripheral blood was collected at initial diagnosis, prior to any treatment. In total, 135 blood samples were TCR-sequenced: around 42 ophthalmopathy, under 80 hyperthyroidism and 17 hyperthyroidism-to-ophthalmopathy patients. The study used TCR beta repertoire signatures to distinguish Graves' ophthalmopathy from Graves' hyperthyroidism and to predict progression to ophthalmopathy. In over 5 hyperthyroidism patients, the T-cell repertoire of thyroid tissue was compared with the T-cell repertoire of blood. For independent validation, a separate cohort was made up of approximately 18 hyperthyroidism patients plus 17 patients who later progressed from hyperthyroidism to ophthalmopathy. A discovery set of 90 to 100 patients (roughly 41 ophthalmopathy, 57 stable hyperthyroidism) was enrolled to explore V-J signatures distinguishing ophthalmopathy from hyperthyroidism. Once sampling was done, hyperthyroidism patients were given methimazole at a starting dose of 30 mg daily, while ophthalmopathy patients were given high-dose intravenous methylprednisolone. The investigation overall reported the following: Most of the expanded thyroid clonotypes with a frequency above 0.001 were also detected in blood, and it was suggested that the thyroid immune response may be reflected by blood repertoires. No statistical method was used to predetermine the sample size, and group allocation was not hidden from the investigators. In cross-validation, the 13-signature model distinguished ophthalmopathy from stable hyperthyroidism with approximately 88% sensitivity and around 81% specificity, and in the test set the corresponding values were approximately 80% and 75%. In validation, the model predicted ophthalmopathy progression with about 64% sensitivity and 72.22% specificity; some 13 predicted patients were CT-confirmed with GO in a median of around 6 months.

For this chain, trimming is 5 bases at the V end and 3 bases at the J end, and the number of junction bases without a gene match is 7. The CDR3, cysteine through phenylalanine, is 14 amino acids long. CDR3 DNA only is kept here, 42 bases in frame from base 1. For CDR1 and CDR2, the germline V gene lists SGHAT and FQNNGV. For repertoire sequencing, TCR beta CDR3 regions were amplified from RNA transcripts. HTBI primers and the Qiagen OneStep RT-PCR kit were used in a first-round RT-PCR, which was followed by a second-round multiplex PCR, size selection and purification. Libraries were sequenced paired-end with 100 bp reads on an Illumina HiSeq2000. The study's own analysis went as follows. SOAPnuke was used to process the reads, throwing out any read that had adapters, had uncalled bases, had a mean Phred below 15, or lacked an exact constant-primer or identifier match. COPE v1.2.5 was used to merge the high-quality paired reads. Each unique nucleotide sequence was defined as a clonotype, and clonotypes were aligned to IMGT TRB V, D and J references with MiTCR v1.1. The analysis was limited to V-J combinations with a frequency above 0.0001, which together covered 99.2% of repertoires. For each V-J combination, a TCR clonal expansion and chaos score was defined as F50 clonal expansion divided by the chaos observed in the TCRdist matrix. Welch's t-statistics and random forest were used to reduce features to some 13 V-J combinations, which were fed into a naive Bayes classifier. The Morisita-Horn index was used to measure how similar the thyroid and blood repertoires were. The public reads were reanalyzed by TCRdb: fastp trimming at Q25, MiXCR alignment, in-frame beta chains only. Identical CDR3 proteins give one entry, which carries the most common genes and DNA. TCRdb, not the authors, supplied the V and J calls. Within this sample are about 700,000 distinct CDR3 sequences, with approximately 39% of them counted one time only. The biggest ten clones account for 3% to 3.5% of the sample.

Ophthalmopathy patients had moderately to severely active disease, Clinical Activity Score of at least 3, NOSPECS grade of at least 4, and disease duration under 3 months. Patients with other autoimmune diseases, uncontrolled infections, pregnancy or lactation were excluded from the study. Diagnosis was based on clinical symptoms, serum thyroxine, TRAb, thyroid ultrasound and orbital computed tomography. Using Ficoll-Paque density gradient centrifugation, PBMCs were isolated from about 9.2 ml of fresh peripheral blood. Total RNA was extracted with Trizol reagent and quality-checked on an Agilent 2100 Bioanalyzer. About this clonotype: Its binding antigen is unknown. No much larger clonotype is one base removed from it; base qualities were not supplied.

Specimen: peripheral blood. In this chain, TRBV11-2 is recombined with TRBJ2-7, and 7 bases in between align with TRBD1. This TCR was recovered from an adult man with Graves' ophthalmopathy. Here the CDR3 is given as CASSSGRTGYEQYF. The sequenced DNA is TGTGCCAGCAGCAGTGGCAGGACAGGCTACGAGCAGTACTTC.